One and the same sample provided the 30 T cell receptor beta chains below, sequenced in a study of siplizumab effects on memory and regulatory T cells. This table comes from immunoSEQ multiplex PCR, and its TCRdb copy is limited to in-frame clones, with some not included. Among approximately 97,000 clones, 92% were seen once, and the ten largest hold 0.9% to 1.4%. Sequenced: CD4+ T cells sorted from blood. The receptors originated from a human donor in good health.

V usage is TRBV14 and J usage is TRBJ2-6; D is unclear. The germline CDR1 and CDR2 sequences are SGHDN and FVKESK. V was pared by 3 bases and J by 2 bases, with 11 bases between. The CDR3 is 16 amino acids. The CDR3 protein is CASSHPPTAGANVLTF. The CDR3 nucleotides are TGTGCCAGCAGCCACCCGCCCACAGCTGGGGCCAACGTCCTGACTTTC.

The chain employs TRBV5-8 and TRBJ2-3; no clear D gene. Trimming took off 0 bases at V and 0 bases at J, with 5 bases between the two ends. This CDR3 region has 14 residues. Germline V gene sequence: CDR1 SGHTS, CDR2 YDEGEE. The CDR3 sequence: CASSLALSTDTQYF. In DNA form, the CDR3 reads TGTGCCAGCAGCTTGGCTCTTAGCACAGATACGCAGTATTTT.

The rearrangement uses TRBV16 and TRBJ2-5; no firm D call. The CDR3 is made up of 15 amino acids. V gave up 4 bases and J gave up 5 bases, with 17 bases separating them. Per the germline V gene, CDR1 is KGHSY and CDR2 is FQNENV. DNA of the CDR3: TGTGCCAGCAGCCGGAAGCAGGAGAAAAGGGAGACCCAGTACTTC. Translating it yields CASSRKQEKRETQYF.

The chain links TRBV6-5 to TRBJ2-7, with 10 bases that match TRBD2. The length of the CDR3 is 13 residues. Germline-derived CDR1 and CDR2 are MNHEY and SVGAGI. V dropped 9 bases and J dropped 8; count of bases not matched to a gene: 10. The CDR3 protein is CARPAGGPGQQYF. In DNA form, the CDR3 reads TGTGCCAGGCCAGCGGGAGGGCCTGGCCAGCAGTACTTC.

The CDR3 DNA follows: TGTGCCAGTAGTAAGACAGGGGCCCCGTATAGCAATCAGCCCCAGCATTTT. Translation: CASSKTGAPYSNQPQHF. The chain employs TRBV19 and TRBJ1-5; 8 bases are shared with TRBD1. There are 17 residues in the CDR3. Unmatched junction bases numbered 8, after V lost 4 bases and J lost 0 bases. Germline V gene sequence: CDR1 LNHDA, CDR2 SQIVND (reference sequence).

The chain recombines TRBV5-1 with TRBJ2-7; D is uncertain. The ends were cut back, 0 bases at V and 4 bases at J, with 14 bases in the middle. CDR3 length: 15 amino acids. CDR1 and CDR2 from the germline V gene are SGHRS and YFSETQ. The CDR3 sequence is CASSLGVGMAYEQYF. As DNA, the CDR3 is TGCGCCAGCAGCTTGGGGGTAGGAATGGCGTACGAGCAGTACTTC.

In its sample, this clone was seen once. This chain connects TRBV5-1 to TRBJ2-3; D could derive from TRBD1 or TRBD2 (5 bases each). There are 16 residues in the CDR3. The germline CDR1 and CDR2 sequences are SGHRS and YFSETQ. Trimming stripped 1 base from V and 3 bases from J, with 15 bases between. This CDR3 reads CASSLSGNRGTDTQYF. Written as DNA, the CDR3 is TGCGCCAGCAGCTTGTCAGGGAATCGCGGGACAGATACGCAGTATTTT.

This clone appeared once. The CDR3 is CASSFLRFTAVYQETQYF. CDR3 bases: TGTGCCAGCAGCTTTCTGCGGTTTACAGCCGTGTACCAAGAGACCCAGTACTTC. This rearrangement joins TRBV11-2 to TRBJ2-5; D unresolved. Trimming left V 3 bases short and J 0 bases short, with 20 bases between. Per the germline V gene, CDR1 is SGHAT and CDR2 is FQNNGV. The CDR3 consists of 18 residues. Full variable domain (missing parts from reference TRBV11-2 and TRBJ2-5): EAGVAQSPRYKIIEKRQSVAFWCNPISGHATLYWYQQILGQGPKLLIQFQNNGVVDDSQLPKDRFSAERLKGVDSTLKIQPAKLEDSAVYLCASSFLRFTAVYQETQYFGPGTRLLVL.

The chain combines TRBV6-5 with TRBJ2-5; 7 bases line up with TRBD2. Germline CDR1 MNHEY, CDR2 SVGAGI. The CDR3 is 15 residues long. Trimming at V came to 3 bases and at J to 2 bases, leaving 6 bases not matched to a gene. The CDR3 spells CASSYSGTTQETQYF. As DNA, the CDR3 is TGTGCCAGCAGTTATTCGGGGACTACTCAAGAGACCCAGTACTTC.

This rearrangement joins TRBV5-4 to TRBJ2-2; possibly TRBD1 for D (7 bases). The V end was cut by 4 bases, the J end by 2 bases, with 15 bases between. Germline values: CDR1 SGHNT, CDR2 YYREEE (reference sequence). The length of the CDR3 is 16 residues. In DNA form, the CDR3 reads TGTGCCAGCAGCCTACCGACAGGGACTAACACCGGGGAGCTGTTTTTT. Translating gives CASSLPTGTNTGELFF.

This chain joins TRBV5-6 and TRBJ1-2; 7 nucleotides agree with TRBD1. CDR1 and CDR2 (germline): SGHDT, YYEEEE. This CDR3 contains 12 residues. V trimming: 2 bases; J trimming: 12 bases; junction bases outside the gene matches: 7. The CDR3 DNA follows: TGTGCCAGCAGCTTCGGGACAGTAGTGGACACCTTC. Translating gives CASSFGTVVDTF. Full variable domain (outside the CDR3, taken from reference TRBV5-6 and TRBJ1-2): DAGVTQSPTHLIKTRGQQVTLRCSPKSGHDTVSWYQQALGQGPQFIFQYYEEEERQRGNFPDRFSGHQFPNYSSELNVNALLLGDSALYLCASSFGTVVDTFGSGTRLTVV.

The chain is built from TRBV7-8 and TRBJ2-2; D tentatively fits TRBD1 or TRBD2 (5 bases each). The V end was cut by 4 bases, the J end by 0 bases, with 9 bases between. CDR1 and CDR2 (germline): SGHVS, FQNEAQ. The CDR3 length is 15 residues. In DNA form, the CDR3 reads TGTGCCAGCAGCTGGGGACGCGCGAACACCGGGGAGCTGTTTTTT. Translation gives CASSWGRANTGELFF.

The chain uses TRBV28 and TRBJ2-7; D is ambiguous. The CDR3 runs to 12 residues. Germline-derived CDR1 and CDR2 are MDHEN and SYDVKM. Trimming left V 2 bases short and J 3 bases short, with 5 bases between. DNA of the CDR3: TGTGCCAGCAGTTTAGGGATCTACGAGCAGTACTTC. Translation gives CASSLGIYEQYF. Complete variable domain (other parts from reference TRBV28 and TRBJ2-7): DVKVTQSSRYLVKRTGEKVFLECVQDMDHENMFWYRQDPGLGLRLIYFSYDVKMKEKGDIPEGYSVSREKKERFSLILESASTNQTSMYLCASSLGIYEQYFGPGTRLTVT.

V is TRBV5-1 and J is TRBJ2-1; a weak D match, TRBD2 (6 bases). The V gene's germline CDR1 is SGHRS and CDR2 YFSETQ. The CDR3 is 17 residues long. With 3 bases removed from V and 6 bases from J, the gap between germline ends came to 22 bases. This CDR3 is CASSWTFASGGANEQFF. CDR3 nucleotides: TGCGCCAGCAGCTGGACTTTTGCAAGCGGCGGGGCCAATGAGCAGTTCTTC.

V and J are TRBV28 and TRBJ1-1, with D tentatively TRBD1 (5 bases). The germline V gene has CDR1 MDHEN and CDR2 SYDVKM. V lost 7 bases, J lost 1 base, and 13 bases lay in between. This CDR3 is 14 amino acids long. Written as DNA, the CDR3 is TGTGCCAGCAAATTTGGGGGGAGGAACACTGAAGCTTTCTTT. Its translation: CASKFGGRNTEAFF.

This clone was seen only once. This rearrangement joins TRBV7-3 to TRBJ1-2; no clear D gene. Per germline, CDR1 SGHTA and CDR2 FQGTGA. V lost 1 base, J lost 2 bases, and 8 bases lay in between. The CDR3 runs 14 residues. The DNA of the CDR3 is TGTGCCAGCAGCTTAAGCTATTCGAACTATGGCTACACCTTC. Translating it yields CASSLSYSNYGYTF.

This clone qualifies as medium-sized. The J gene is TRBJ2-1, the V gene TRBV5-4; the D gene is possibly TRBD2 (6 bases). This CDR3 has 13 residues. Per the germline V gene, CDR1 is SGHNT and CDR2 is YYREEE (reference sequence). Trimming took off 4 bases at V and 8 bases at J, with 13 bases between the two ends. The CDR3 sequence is CASSRPTGDEQFF. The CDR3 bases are TGTGCCAGCAGCCGGCCCACGGGAGATGAGCAGTTCTTC. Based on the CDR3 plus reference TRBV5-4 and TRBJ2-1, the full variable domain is ETGVTQSPTHLIKTRGQQVTLRCSSQSGHNTVSWYQQALGQGPQFIFQYYREEENGRGNFPPRFSGLQFPNYSSELNVNALELDDSALYLCASSRPTGDEQFFGPGTRLTVL.

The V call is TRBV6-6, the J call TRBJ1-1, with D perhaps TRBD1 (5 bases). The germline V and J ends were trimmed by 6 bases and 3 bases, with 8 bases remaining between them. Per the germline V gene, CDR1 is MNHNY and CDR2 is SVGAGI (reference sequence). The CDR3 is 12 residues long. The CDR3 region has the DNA TGTGCCAGCAGGCGGGGGGACACTGAAGCTTTCTTT. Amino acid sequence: CASRRGDTEAFF.

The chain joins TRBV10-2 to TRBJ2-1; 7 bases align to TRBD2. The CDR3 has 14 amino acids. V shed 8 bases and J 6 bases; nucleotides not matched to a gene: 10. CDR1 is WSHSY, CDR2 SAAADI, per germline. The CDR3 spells CASRRDYSSNEQFF. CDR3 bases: TGCGCCAGCCGCCGGGACTATTCGAGCAATGAGCAGTTCTTC.

The CDR3 DNA sequence: TGTGCCAGCAGCCTGAACCGGGACTGGGGGGGCTACACCTTC. Residues: CASSLNRDWGGYTF. V gene TRBV6-1 combines with J gene TRBJ1-2; perhaps TRBD1 as D (5 bases). CDR1 MNHNS and CDR2 SASEGT come from the germline V gene. The CDR3 runs to 14 residues. Deletions cut 6 bases from V and 8 bases from J, with 19 bases between.

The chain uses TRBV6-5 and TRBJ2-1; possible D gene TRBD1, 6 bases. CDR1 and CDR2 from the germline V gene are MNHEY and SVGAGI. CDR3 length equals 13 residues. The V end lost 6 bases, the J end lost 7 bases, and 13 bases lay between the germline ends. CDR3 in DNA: TGTGCCAGCAGCCGACAGGAGATGAATGAGCAGTTCTTC. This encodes CASSRQEMNEQFF.

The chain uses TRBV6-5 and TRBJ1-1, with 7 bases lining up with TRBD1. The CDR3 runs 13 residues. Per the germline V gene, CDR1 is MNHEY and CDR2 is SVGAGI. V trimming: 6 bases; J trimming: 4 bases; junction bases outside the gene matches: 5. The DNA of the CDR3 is TGTGCCAGCAGCGGACAGGTCGGCACTGAAGCTTTCTTT. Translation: CASSGQVGTEAFF.

The CDR3 here is CASSNTGGRGNEQFF. As DNA, the CDR3 is TGTGCCAGCAGCAATACAGGGGGAAGGGGCAATGAGCAGTTCTTC. This chain connects TRBV7-6 to TRBJ2-1; 8 positions agree with TRBD1. CDR1 SGHVS and CDR2 FNYEAQ come from the germline V gene. This CDR3 has 15 residues. J was trimmed by 6 bases and V by 5 bases; bases with no gene match: 9.

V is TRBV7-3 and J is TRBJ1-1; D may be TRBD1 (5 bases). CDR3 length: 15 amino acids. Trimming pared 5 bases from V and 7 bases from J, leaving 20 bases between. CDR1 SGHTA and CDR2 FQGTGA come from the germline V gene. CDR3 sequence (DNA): TGTGCCAGCAGCGGTTACAGGACGGGGAAGGATGAAGCTTTCTTT. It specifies CASSGYRTGKDEAFF.

In nucleotides, the CDR3 is TGTGCCAGCAGCCTTAGGAGGACAGGGGGATCGGGTGGCTACACCTTC. Residues: CASSLRRTGGSGGYTF. This sequence joins TRBV7-9 and TRBJ1-2; TRBD1 agrees at 10 bases. V shed 5 bases, J shed 7 bases, and the junction held 13 bases outside the gene matches. Per germline, CDR1 SEHNR and CDR2 FQNEAQ (reference sequence). The CDR3 is made up of 16 amino acids.

CDR3 loop: CASRRGLAGAINEQFF. The DNA of the CDR3 is TGCGCCAGCAGAAGAGGACTAGCGGGAGCTATAAATGAGCAGTTCTTC. The J gene is TRBJ2-1, the V gene TRBV5-1, with 13 bases lining up with TRBD2. The V and J ends lost 5 bases and 7 bases, in that order; junction bases with no gene match: 9. The CDR3 spans 16 residues. The germline V gene has CDR1 SGHRS and CDR2 YFSETQ.

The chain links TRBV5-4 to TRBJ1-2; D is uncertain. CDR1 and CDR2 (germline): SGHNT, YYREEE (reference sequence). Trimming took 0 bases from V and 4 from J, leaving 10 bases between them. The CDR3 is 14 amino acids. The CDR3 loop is CASSLVGQTYGYTF. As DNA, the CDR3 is TGTGCCAGCAGCTTGGTAGGGCAGACCTATGGCTACACCTTC.

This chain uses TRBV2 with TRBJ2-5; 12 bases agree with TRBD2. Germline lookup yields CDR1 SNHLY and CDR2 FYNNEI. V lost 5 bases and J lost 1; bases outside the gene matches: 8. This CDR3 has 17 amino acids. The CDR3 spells CASSYPGLAGRQETQYF. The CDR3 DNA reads TGTGCCAGCAGTTACCCGGGACTAGCGGGTCGCCAAGAGACCCAGTACTTC.

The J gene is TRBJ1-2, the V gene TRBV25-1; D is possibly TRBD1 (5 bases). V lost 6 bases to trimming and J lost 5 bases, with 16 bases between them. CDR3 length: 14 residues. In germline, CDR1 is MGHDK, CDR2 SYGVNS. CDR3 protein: CASSYNQGKYGYTF. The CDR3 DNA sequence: TGTGCCAGCAGCTACAATCAGGGAAAATATGGCTACACCTTC.

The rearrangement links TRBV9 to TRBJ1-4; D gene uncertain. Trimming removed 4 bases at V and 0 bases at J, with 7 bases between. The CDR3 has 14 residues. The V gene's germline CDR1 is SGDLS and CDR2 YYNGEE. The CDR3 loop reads CASSQRATNEKLFF. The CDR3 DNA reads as TGTGCCAGCAGCCAGAGAGCAACTAATGAAAAACTGTTTTTT.